This T cell receptor beta chain is from a study of OX40 agonist ivuxolimab in advanced cancers. The CDR3 is 16 amino acids. Germline V lookup: CDR1 LNHNV, CDR2 YYDKDF (reference sequence). Germline trimming cut 1 base from V and 2 bases from J; bases unmatched to any gene: 6. Generated by immunoSEQ multiplex PCR, the TCRdb table keeps only in-frame clones and is missing some. This table holds 55,000 to 80,000 clones, 75% to 90% found once. The TCR sequence derives from an adult with an advanced solid tumor such as melanoma, head and neck, liver or kidney cancer. The chain is built from TRBV15 and TRBJ2-5, with 8 nucleotides matching TRBD1. The sample consisted of CD4+ or CD8+ T cells sorted from blood, taken in a trial of the OX40 agonist ivuxolimab. The CDR3 spells CATSRGSGQGQETQYF. The CDR3 DNA reads as TGTGCCACCAGCAGAGGTTCCGGACAGGGACAAGAGACCCAGTACTTC.